The source of this TCR beta chain is a study of T-cell memory formation after mild COVID-19 (dated by TCRdb to about 2021). The study in broad terms: TCR sequence clusters from the two donors were largely donor specific. Two young, previously healthy adult volunteers, one female and one male, were included in the cohort. In a couple of donors, T-cell clones that expanded and contracted after mild COVID-19 were followed by sequencing TCRalpha and TCRbeta repertoires longitudinally. Broader findings and caveats from the paper: Contracting CD4+ clones were found mainly in CM and EM memory subsets, while CD8+ clones were enriched in EMRA. The study covered only two mild cases, and larger cohorts including severe cases with pre-infection samples were considered necessary. Some responding clones were detected in pre-infection memory, which suggested that pre-existing cross-reactive memory T cells had joined the SARS-CoV-2 response. From day 15 to 85, contracting clones showed balanced CD4/CD8 phenotypes, whereas a second wave of clones that expanded from day 15 to 37 leaned towards CD4+. Whether the second-wave clones peaking on day 37 were SARS-CoV-2 specific was not confirmed.

This clonotype was seen a handful of times. The clone's antigen remains unknown. Base qualities are not recorded, but no much larger clone differs from it by a single base. Ficoll-Paque density gradient centrifugation was used to isolate PBMCs. Inclusive of the bounding cysteine and phenylalanine, the CDR3 is 14 residues long. Only the CDR3 DNA stays, 42 bases, in frame from base 1. Relative to germline, V is 5 bases shorter and J is 6 bases shorter, with 14 bases between their ends. From a lookup of the germline V gene (reference sequence), CDR1 and CDR2 are SEHNR and FQNEAQ. The sample was run on an Illumina NovaSeq 6000. Using 5'RACE with constant-segment primers, TCRalpha and TCRbeta cDNA libraries were constructed, with sample barcodes and unique molecular identifiers added in the process. RNA was extracted from every sample with Trizol reagent. Amplification of the libraries took two PCR steps, and the second step added a second sample barcode plus Illumina TruSeq adapters. Sequencing of libraries was performed on an Illumina NovaSeq with 2 x 150 bp paired-end reads. For the original study's pipeline: The reads were demultiplexed and collapsed into UMI-guided consensus sequences using migec v1.2.7. Using mixcr v2.1.11, UMI consensuses were aligned to TRA and TRB V and J templates and then assembled into clonotypes. A clonotype was counted as expanded or contracted only if both edgeR and NoisET called the change significant, with noise models trained on biological replicates. For edgeR calls, the cutoffs were a false discovery rate-adjusted p below 0.01 and a log2 fold-change threshold of 1. As an exploratory analysis of dynamics, max-normalized trajectories of the 1000 most abundant clonotypes were examined with PCA combined with hierarchical clustering. The CD4 or CD8 phenotype of responding clones was assigned using the separately sequenced CD4+ and CD8+ repertoires. Using fastp at Q25 and MiXCR, TCRdb reprocessed the public reads and kept productive beta chains. CDR3 protein duplicates are merged, each entry listing the most common genes and DNA. These V and J calls originate from TCRdb's pipeline instead of the authors' own analysis. The sample table records 290,000 or so distinct CDR3 sequences; 15% to 20% of these occur just once. Under 25% of the sample goes to the ten largest clones.

The receptor comes from a man aged 18 to 29 who had mild COVID-19 (a few samples of this study predate the infection). The sample titles of this study are shuffled in the database, so cell type and time point are left out; the donor was told from shared clones. Material for sequencing was PBMCs or a T cell subset sorted from them (not recorded which). The chain links TRBV7-9 with TRBJ2-1; the D gene is unclear. The sequence in DNA is TGTGCCAGCAGCCAGGACGGTTCAAGCAATGAGCAGTTCTTC. This translates into CASSQDGSSNEQFF.